This T cell receptor (beta chain) was captured in a study of tumor-infiltrating lymphocytes in localized non-small cell lung cancer. General study findings and limits: Different pieces of the same tissue went to different assays, confounding technical variation with intratumor heterogeneity.

CDR3 length: 15 amino acids. The germline V gene encodes CDR1 SEHNR and CDR2 FQNEAQ (reference sequence). The junction had 12 bases not matched to a gene; V was cut back by 8 bases and J by 5 bases. Some clones are missing from TCRdb's copy, which holds only in-frame ones; the method was immunoSEQ multiplex PCR. The sample has about 8,700 clones, 70% to 85% seen once; the top ten hold approximately 7%. This clone was counted once. The antigen is unknown. This clonotype was obtained from a human donor with non-small cell lung cancer. The sequencing input was uninvolved lung tissue not adjacent to the tumor. The genes are TRBV7-9 and TRBJ2-5; 9 nucleotides match TRBD1. CDR3 in amino acids: CASFRWTGVVETQYF. The CDR3, as DNA: TGTGCCAGCTTTCGTTGGACAGGGGTTGTGGAGACCCAGTACTTC.